This T cell receptor (beta chain) was observed in a study of a mutant IDH1 vaccine in newly diagnosed glioma. Study-wide background: Patients had eight vaccinations, in weeks 1, 3, 5, 7, 11, 15, 19 and 23.

Time point defined: week 23, last vaccination. Vaccinated patients received 300 ug of mutant IDH1 20-mer peptide per dose, with topical imiquimod. V lost 8 bases and J lost 5, with 8 bases in between. CDR1 MNHNS and CDR2 SASEGT come from the germline V gene. This CDR3 has 11 residues. Profiled with immunoSEQ multiplex PCR; TCRdb holds only in-frame clones, not every one. Of under 85,000 clones listed, around 83% are singletons. This clone appeared once. Its antigen is not known. This chain uses TRBV6-1 with TRBJ2-3, with no clear D. This material consisted of PBMCs, taken from a glioma patient whose treatment included an IDH1 peptide vaccine. This clonotype was sampled from a woman between 45 and 60 years old with glioma. DNA for the CDR3: TGTGCCAGCCTTATAGGAGATACGCAGTATTTT. It is translated as CASLIGDTQYF.